This TCR beta chain was sequenced for a study of post-analysis software for immune sequencing data. Study-level information: The disease courses covered relapsing-remitting, secondary progressive and progressive-relapsing multiple sclerosis.

Points from the study as a whole: Roughly five TRBV segments were significantly more frequent in patients than in controls. TRBV5-6, TRBV5-1 and TRBV20-1 were among these segments.

Trimming removed 6 bases from V and 8 bases from J, with 12 bases in between. This CDR3 spans 12 amino acids. The germline V gene has CDR1 MNHEY and CDR2 SMNVEV (reference sequence). The TCR beta cDNA libraries carried unique molecular identifiers. In TCRdb, the PCR reads were re-called with MiXCR into one record per CDR3 protein. The table shows around 150,000 distinct CDR3 sequences, with around 34% occurring only once. There are a few counts of this clonotype. Antigen specificity is unknown. This sequence joins TRBV27 and TRBJ2-3, with D unresolved. This sequence originates from a girl between 10 and 17 years old with multiple sclerosis. The sample in question was blood, obtained after autologous hematopoietic stem cell transplantation. Here the CDR3 reads CASRNRASTQYF. The CDR3 nucleotides read TGTGCCAGCAGAAATAGGGCTAGTACGCAGTATTTT.